Listed below are T cell receptor beta chains from one sample, sequenced in a study of blood T cell repertoires in COVID-19. The assay was immunoSEQ multiplex PCR, and TCRdb's table has in-frame clones only and misses some. This sample carries under 250,000 clones, roughly 80% of them seen once, and the ten largest clones take roughly 5.5%. The sequenced sample was peripheral blood. The origin of the receptors is a woman in her 70s with COVID-19, enrolled during active disease. Both conserved end residues are part of each CDR3.

TRBV2 | CASRTGTSGGDQFF
TRBV7-2 | CASSLHRDNEQFF
TRBV4-3 | CASSRRGREDTQYF
TRBV5-4 | CASSLASSGGLGSPLHF
TRBV28 | CASSLGGYSNQPQHF
TRBV11-3 | CASSGSGSFNEQFF
TRBV2 | CASSPLTGNYGYTF
TRBV30 | CAWSLLGLAVEQYF
TRBV6-2/TRBV6-3 | CASSVQVTAYEQYF
TRBV12-3/TRBV12-4 | CASSLSKDSEAFF
TRBV20-1 | CSASLYYNEQFF
TRBV19 | CASMRDYRAYTGELFF
TRBV19 | CASSIGAFFGATSGRGSEQFF
TRBV6-2/TRBV6-3 | CASSYSMGRGIIYNEQFF
TRBV21-1 | CASSSRTGAFRKPQHF
TRBV6-6 | CASSPPDRGNTEAFF
TRBV28 | CASSPPSTDTQYF
TRBV5-6 | CASSSWGGRVGNQPQHF
TRBV5-5 | CASSFDPGYVDGYTF
TRBV7-2 | CASSWGRDNEQFF
TRBV28 | CASLGSDSYGYTF
TRBV29-1 | CSTPTGSRYNEQFF
TRBV10-3 | CATLGTGRYYGYTF
TRBV28 | CASSLVLSTGRIYYEQYF
TRBV19 | CASSIRGQGAIISYNEQFF
TRBV7-9 | CASSQQGGNQETQYF
TRBV19 | CASSTGVHPQHF
TRBV2 | CASTPYGNEQFF
TRBV6-6 | CASSETGGRGYTF
TRBV15 | CATSPAGGYHEQYF
TRBV11-3 | CASSQQGGGTDTQYF
TRBV7-2 | CASSFGQGDEQYF
TRBV9 | CASSVLAGVHNEQFF
TRBV6-1 | CASSENALAFEAFF
TRBV3-1/TRBV3-2 | CASSQDPGFVNYGYTF
TRBV11-2 | CASSILGTGEQFF
TRBV27 | CASSLSGNYGYTF
TRBV15 | CATSRDRGRNEQFF
TRBV6-1 | CASSEAGVTNTEAFF
TRBV3-1/TRBV3-2 | CASSQVKPLNSEQFF
TRBV5-6 | CASNRRGSPSSYNEQFF
TRBV30 | CAWSPGGSSYEQYF
TRBV2 | CASSAGDYGYTF
TRBV6-5 | CASSWGGQNQPQHF
TRBV7-6 | CASSRRPGLTEAFF
TRBV29-1 | CSVRQGRNSYNEQFF
TRBV28 | CASSTSVGGQFNQPQHF
TRBV19 | CASRDIGLAGGPSYNEQFF
TRBV27 | CASSLMGVGTDTQYF